These T cell receptor beta chains were read from a single sample in a study of T cell responses to AZD1222 COVID-19 vaccine. Method: immunoSEQ multiplex PCR; TCRdb's copy keeps in-frame clones and lacks some. The profile shows approximately 140,000 clones, 91% of them singletons. This specimen consisted of peripheral blood, obtained 28 days after the second AZD1222 dose. Receptors were obtained from an adult who received the AZD1222 COVID-19 vaccine. The CDR3 runs from the conserved cysteine through the conserved F or W. D genes are given only for firm matches. Size values are once, few and many counts, or a class for expanded clones, and some rows have none.

abundance: -
j_gene: TRBJ1-2
v_gene: TRBV30
d_gene: -
CDR3aa: CAWYRDSNYGYTF
CDR3nt: TGTGCCTGGTACAGGGATTCTAACTATGGCTACACCTTC

abundance: -
j_gene: TRBJ1-1
v_gene: TRBV5-1
d_gene: -
CDR3aa: CASSLMGGSGTEAFF
CDR3nt: TGCGCCAGCAGCTTAATGGGTGGGTCGGGGACTGAAGCTTTCTTT

abundance: -
j_gene: TRBJ1-5
v_gene: TRBV18
d_gene: TRBD1
CDR3aa: CASSLRQGAGNQPQHF
CDR3nt: TGTGCCAGCTCGCTTCGTCAGGGGGCCGGCAATCAGCCCCAGCATTTT

abundance: -
j_gene: TRBJ1-1
v_gene: TRBV11-2
d_gene: -
CDR3aa: CASSLAGGGTEAFF
CDR3nt: TGTGCCAGCAGCCTCGCGGGAGGAGGCACTGAAGCTTTCTTT

abundance: -
j_gene: TRBJ1-5
v_gene: TRBV12-3/TRBV12-4
d_gene: -
CDR3aa: CASSPQEGQPQHF
CDR3nt: TGTGCCAGCAGTCCCCAGGAAGGTCAGCCCCAGCATTTT

abundance: -
j_gene: TRBJ1-5
v_gene: TRBV7-2
d_gene: TRBD1
CDR3aa: CASSLRQGPNQPQHF
CDR3nt: TGTGCCAGCAGCTTACGACAGGGCCCCAATCAGCCCCAGCATTTT

abundance: -
j_gene: TRBJ1-6
v_gene: TRBV27
d_gene: -
CDR3aa: CASTAPAPLHF
CDR3nt: TGTGCCAGCACCGCCCCTGCTCCCCTCCACTTT

abundance: -
j_gene: TRBJ1-2
v_gene: TRBV7-8
d_gene: -
CDR3aa: CASSPTVRNYGYTF
CDR3nt: TGTGCCAGCAGCCCTACAGTCCGCAACTATGGCTACACCTTC

abundance: -
j_gene: TRBJ1-5
v_gene: TRBV7-2
d_gene: -
CDR3aa: CASGHSNQPQHF
CDR3nt: TGTGCCAGCGGCCATAGCAATCAGCCCCAGCATTTT

abundance: -
j_gene: TRBJ2-7
v_gene: TRBV5-1
d_gene: TRBD1
CDR3aa: CASSLQGQGTYEQYF
CDR3nt: TGCGCCAGCAGCTTGCAAGGACAGGGGACCTACGAGCAGTACTTC

abundance: -
j_gene: TRBJ2-1
v_gene: TRBV11-3
d_gene: -
CDR3aa: CASSLNRYGDEQFF
CDR3nt: TGTGCCAGCAGCTTAAACAGGTACGGTGATGAGCAGTTCTTC

abundance: -
j_gene: TRBJ2-2
v_gene: TRBV27
d_gene: -
CDR3aa: CAAGQGLLFNTGELFF
CDR3nt: TGTGCCGCCGGGCAGGGGTTGCTTTTTAACACCGGGGAGCTGTTTTTT

abundance: once
j_gene: TRBJ2-1
v_gene: TRBV20-1
d_gene: -
CDR3aa: CSPAGNNEQFF
CDR3nt: TGCAGTCCGGCGGGGAACAATGAGCAGTTCTTC

abundance: -
j_gene: TRBJ1-5
v_gene: TRBV10-3
d_gene: -
CDR3aa: CAISESTDSNQPQHF
CDR3nt: TGTGCCATCAGTGAGTCGACGGATAGCAATCAGCCCCAGCATTTT

abundance: -
j_gene: TRBJ2-7
v_gene: TRBV9
d_gene: -
CDR3aa: CASSVGAGPYYEQYF
CDR3nt: TGTGCCAGCAGCGTAGGGGCCGGGCCATACTACGAGCAGTACTTC

abundance: once
j_gene: TRBJ2-1
v_gene: TRBV6-5
d_gene: -
CDR3aa: CASKQDNGNEQFF
CDR3nt: TGTGCCAGCAAACAGGACAATGGCAATGAGCAGTTCTTC

abundance: -
j_gene: TRBJ2-7
v_gene: TRBV9
d_gene: TRBD2
CDR3aa: CASNDRLAGGGEQYF
CDR3nt: TGTGCCAGCAATGATCGGCTAGCGGGAGGAGGCGAGCAGTACTTC

abundance: -
j_gene: TRBJ2-2
v_gene: TRBV9
d_gene: -
CDR3aa: CASSSPAGRTGELFF
CDR3nt: TGTGCCAGCAGCTCCCCAGCCGGAAGGACCGGGGAGCTGTTTTTT

abundance: -
j_gene: TRBJ1-2
v_gene: TRBV27
d_gene: TRBD1
CDR3aa: CASSLGQGRYGYTF
CDR3nt: TGTGCCAGCAGCCTCGGACAGGGCCGCTATGGCTACACCTTC

abundance: -
j_gene: TRBJ1-2
v_gene: TRBV19
d_gene: -
CDR3aa: CASSILGGTYGYTF
CDR3nt: TGTGCCAGTAGTATATTGGGGGGCACCTATGGCTACACCTTC

abundance: -
j_gene: TRBJ1-1
v_gene: TRBV3-1/TRBV3-2
d_gene: -
CDR3aa: CASSPQGDRLNTEAFF
CDR3nt: TGTGCCAGCAGCCCCCAGGGTGACAGGTTGAACACTGAAGCTTTCTTT